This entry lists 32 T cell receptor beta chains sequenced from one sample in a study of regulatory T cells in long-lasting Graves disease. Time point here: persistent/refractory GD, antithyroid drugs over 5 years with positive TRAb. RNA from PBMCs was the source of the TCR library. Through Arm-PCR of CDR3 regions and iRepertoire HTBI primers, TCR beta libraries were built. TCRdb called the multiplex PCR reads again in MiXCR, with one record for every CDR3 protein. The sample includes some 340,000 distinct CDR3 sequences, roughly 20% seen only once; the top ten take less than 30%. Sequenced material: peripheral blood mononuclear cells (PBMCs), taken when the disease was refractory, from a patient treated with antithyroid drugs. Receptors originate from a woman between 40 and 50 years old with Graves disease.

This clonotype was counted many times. Written as DNA, the CDR3 is TGCGCCAGCAGTACAGGGGAGGTAGGCAATCAGCCCCAGCATTTT. Translation: CASSTGEVGNQPQHF. The V gene is TRBV10-2, the J gene TRBJ1-5; 7 nucleotides agree with TRBD1. Germline values: CDR1 WSHSY, CDR2 SAAADI. The J segment lost 2 bases and the V segment lost 5 bases, leaving 6 bases of the junction unmatched. CDR3 length: 15 amino acids.

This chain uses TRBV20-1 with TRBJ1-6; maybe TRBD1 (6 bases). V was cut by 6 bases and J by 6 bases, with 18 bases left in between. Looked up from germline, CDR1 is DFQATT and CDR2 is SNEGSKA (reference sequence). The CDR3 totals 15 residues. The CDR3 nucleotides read TGCAGTGCGCGGAAGCTGGACAGTCGTAATTCACCCCTCCACTTT. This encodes CSARKLDSRNSPLHF.

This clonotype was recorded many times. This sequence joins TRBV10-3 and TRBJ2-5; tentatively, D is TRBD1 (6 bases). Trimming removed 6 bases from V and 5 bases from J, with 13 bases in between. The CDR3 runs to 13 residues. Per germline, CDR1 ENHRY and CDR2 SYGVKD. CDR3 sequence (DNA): TGTGCCATCAGGGGGGACATTCGCGAGACCCAGTACTTC. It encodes CAIRGDIRETQYF.

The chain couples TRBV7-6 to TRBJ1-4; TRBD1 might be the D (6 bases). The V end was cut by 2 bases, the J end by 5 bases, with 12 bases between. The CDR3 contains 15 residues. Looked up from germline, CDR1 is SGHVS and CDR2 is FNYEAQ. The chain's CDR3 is CASSLSGGRNEKLFF. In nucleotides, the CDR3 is TGTGCCAGCAGCTTATCGGGGGGCAGAAATGAAAAACTGTTTTTT.

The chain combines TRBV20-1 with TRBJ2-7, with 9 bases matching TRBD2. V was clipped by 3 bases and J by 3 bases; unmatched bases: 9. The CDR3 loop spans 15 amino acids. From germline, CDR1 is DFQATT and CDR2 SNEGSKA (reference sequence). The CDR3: CSASGREGLGYEQYF. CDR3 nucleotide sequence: TGCAGTGCTAGTGGGCGGGAGGGACTCGGCTACGAGCAGTACTTC.

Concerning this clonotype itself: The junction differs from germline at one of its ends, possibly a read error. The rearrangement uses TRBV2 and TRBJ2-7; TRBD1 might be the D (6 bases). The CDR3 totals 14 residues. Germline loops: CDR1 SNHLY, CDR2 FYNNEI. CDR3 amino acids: CASSAGQFGYEQCF. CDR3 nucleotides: TGTGCCAGCAGTGCCGGACAGTTCGGCTACGAGCAGTGCTTC.

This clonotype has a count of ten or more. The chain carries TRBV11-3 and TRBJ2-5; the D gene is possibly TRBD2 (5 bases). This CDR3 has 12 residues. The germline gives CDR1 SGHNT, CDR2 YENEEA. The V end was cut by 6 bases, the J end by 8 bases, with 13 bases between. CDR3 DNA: TGTGCCAGCAGTGGCCTCGAGGGAACCCAGTACTTC. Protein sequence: CASSGLEGTQYF.

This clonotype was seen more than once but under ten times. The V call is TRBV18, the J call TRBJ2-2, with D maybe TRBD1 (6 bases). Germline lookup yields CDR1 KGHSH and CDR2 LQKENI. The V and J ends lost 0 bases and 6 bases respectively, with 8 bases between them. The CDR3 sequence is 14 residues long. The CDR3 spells CASSPPAGAGELFF. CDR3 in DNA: TGTGCCAGCTCACCACCGGCAGGGGCCGGGGAGCTGTTTTTT.

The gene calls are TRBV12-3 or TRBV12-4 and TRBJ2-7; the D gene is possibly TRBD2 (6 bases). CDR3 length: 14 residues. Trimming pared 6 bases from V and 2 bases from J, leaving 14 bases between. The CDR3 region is CASSLRTTTYEQYF. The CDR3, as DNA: TGTGCCAGCAGCCTGAGGACTACCACCTACGAGCAGTACTTC.

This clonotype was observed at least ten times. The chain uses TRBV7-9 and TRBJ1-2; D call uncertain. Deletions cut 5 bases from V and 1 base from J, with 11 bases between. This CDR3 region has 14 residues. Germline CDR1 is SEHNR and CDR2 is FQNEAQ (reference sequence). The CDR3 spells CASSTLVYNYGYTF. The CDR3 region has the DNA TGTGCCAGCAGCACACTGGTCTATAACTATGGCTACACCTTC.

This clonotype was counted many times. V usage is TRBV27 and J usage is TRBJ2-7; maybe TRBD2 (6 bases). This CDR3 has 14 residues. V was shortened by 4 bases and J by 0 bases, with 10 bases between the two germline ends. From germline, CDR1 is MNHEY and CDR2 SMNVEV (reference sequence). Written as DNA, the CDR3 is TGTGCCAGCAGTTCGGGACTTGACTCCTACGAGCAGTACTTC. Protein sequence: CASSSGLDSYEQYF.

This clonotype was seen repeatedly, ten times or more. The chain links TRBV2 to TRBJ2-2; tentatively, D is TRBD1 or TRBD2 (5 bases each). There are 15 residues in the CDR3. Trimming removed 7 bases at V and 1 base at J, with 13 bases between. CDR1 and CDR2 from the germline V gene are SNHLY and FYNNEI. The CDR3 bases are TGTGCCAGCAAATTGGGGACCGAGAACACCGGGGAGCTGTTTTTT. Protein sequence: CASKLGTENTGELFF.

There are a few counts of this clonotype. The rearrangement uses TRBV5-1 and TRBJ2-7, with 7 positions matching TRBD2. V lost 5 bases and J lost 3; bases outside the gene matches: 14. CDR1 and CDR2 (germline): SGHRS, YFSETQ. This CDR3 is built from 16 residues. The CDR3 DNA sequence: TGCGCCAGCAGGCTCAACCCTAGCGGAAAGATCTACGAGCAGTACTTC. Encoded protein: CASRLNPSGKIYEQYF.

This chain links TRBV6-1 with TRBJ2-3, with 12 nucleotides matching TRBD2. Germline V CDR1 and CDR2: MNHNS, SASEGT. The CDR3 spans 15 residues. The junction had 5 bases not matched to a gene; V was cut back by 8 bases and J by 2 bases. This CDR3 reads CASGRLAGDTDTQYF. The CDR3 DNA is TGTGCCAGCGGAAGACTAGCGGGGGACACAGATACGCAGTATTTT.

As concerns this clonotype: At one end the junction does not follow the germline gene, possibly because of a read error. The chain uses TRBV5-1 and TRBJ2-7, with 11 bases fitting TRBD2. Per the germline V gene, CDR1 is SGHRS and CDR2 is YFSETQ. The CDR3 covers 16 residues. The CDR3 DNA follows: TGTGCCAGCAGCCTAGCGGGAGGCCCTAGCTCCTACGAGCAGTACTTC. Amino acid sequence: CASSLAGGPSSYEQYF.

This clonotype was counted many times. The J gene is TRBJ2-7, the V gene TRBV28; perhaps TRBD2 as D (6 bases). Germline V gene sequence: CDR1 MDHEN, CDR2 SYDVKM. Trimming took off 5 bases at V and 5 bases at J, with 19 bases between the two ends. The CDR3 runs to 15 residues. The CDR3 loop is CASSRGGAGTNEQYF. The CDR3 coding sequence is TGTGCCAGCAGTCGGGGCGGGGCAGGCACCAACGAGCAGTACTTC.

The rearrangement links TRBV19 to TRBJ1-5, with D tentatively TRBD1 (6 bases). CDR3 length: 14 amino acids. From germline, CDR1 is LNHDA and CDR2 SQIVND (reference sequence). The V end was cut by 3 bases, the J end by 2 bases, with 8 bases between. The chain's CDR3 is CASSIPGGNQPQHF. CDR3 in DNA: TGTGCCAGTAGTATCCCAGGGGGCAATCAGCCCCAGCATTTT. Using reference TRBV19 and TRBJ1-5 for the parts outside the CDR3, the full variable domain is DGGITQSPKYLFRKEGQNVTLSCEQNLNHDAMYWYRQDPGQGLRLIYYSQIVNDFQKGDIAEGYSVSREKKESFPLTVTSAQKNPTAFYLCASSIPGGNQPQHFGDGTRLSIL.

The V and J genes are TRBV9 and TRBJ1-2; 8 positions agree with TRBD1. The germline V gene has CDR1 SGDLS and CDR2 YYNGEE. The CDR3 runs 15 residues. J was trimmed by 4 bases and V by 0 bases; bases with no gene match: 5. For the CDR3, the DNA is TGTGCCAGCAGCGTAGCGGCAGGGGGCAGCTATGGCTACACCTTC. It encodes CASSVAAGGSYGYTF.

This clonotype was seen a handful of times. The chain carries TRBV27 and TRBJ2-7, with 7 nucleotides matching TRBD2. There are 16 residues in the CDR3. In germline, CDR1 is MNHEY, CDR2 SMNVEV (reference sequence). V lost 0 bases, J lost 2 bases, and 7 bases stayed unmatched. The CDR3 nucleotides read TGTGCCAGCAGTTTATCGATGGCTAGCGGCACCTACGAGCAGTACTTC. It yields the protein CASSLSMASGTYEQYF.

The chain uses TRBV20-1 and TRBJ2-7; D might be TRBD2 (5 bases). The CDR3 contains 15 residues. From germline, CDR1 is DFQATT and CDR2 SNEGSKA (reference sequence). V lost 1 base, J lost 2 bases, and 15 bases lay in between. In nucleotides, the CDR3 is TGCAGTGCTAGAGTCCGGGGTTCTTCTACCTACGAGCAGTACTTC. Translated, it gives CSARVRGSSTYEQYF.

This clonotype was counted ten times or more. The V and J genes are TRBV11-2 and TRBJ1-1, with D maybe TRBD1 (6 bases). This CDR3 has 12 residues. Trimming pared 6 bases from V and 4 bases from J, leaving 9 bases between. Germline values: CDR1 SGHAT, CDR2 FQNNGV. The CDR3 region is CASSYRVTEAFF. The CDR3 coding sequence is TGTGCCAGCAGTTACAGGGTCACTGAAGCTTTCTTT.

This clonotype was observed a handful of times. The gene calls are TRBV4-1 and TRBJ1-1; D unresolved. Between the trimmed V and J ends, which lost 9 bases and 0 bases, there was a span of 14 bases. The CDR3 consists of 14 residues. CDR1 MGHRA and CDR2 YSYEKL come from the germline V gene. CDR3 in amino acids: CASGRQLMNTEAFF. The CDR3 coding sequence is TGCGCCAGTGGCAGGCAGCTCATGAACACTGAAGCTTTCTTT.

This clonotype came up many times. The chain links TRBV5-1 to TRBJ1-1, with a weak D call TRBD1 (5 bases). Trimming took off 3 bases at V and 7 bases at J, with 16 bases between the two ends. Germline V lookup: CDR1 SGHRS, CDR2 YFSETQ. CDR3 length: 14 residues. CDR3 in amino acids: CASSSIRDANEAFF. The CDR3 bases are TGCGCCAGCAGCTCTATTCGGGACGCGAATGAAGCTTTCTTT.

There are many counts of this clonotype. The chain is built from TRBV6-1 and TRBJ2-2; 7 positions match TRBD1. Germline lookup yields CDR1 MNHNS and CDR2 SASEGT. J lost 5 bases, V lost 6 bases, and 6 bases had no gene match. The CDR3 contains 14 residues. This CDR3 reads CASSWTGWTGELFF. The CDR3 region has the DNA TGTGCCAGCAGCTGGACAGGTTGGACCGGGGAGCTGTTTTTT.

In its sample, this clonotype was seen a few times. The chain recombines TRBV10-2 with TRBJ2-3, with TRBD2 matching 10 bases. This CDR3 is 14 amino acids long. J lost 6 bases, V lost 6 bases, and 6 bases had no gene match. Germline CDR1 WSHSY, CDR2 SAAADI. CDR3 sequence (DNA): TGCGCCAGCAGCCTAGCGGGAGCAACGGATACGCAGTATTTT. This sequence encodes CASSLAGATDTQYF.

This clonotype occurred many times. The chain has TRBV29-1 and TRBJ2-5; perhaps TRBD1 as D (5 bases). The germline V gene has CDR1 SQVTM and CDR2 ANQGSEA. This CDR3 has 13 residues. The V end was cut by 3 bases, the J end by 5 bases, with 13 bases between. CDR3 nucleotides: TGCAGCGTTGAGGCAGGGATTCCGGAGACCCAGTACTTC. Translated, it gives CSVEAGIPETQYF.

CDR3 coding DNA: TGTGCCAGCAGCGTCGTGGGTCATGGCTTGAACACTGAAGCTTTCTTT. It encodes CASSVVGHGLNTEAFF. The chain employs TRBV9 and TRBJ1-1; no definite D call. This CDR3 is 16 amino acids long. The V and J ends lost 2 bases and 0 bases respectively, with 14 bases between them. Germline V gives CDR1 SGDLS, CDR2 YYNGEE.

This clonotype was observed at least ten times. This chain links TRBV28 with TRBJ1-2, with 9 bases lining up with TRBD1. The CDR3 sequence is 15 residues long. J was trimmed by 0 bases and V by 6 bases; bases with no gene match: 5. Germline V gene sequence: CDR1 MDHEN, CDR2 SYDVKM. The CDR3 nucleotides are TGTGCCAGCAGACGGGACAGGGCTACTAACTATGGCTACACCTTC. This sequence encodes CASRRDRATNYGYTF.

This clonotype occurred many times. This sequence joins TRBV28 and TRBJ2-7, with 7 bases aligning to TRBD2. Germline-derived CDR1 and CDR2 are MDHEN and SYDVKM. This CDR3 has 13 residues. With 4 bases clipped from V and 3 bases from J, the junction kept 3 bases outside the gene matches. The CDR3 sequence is CASSSSGVYEQYF. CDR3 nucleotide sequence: TGTGCCAGCAGTTCTAGCGGAGTCTACGAGCAGTACTTC.

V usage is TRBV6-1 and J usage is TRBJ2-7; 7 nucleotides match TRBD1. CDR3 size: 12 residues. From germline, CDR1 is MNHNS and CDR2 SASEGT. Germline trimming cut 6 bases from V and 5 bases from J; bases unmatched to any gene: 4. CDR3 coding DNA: TGTGCCAGCAGGACGAGGGGGCACGAGCAGTACTTC. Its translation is CASRTRGHEQYF.

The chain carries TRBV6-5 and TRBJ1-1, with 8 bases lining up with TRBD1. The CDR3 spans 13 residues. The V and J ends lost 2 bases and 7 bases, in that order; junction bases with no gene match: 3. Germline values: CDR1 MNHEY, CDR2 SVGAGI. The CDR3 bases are TGTGCCAGCAGTTACCTAGGGACAGGTGAAGCTTTCTTT. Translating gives CASSYLGTGEAFF.

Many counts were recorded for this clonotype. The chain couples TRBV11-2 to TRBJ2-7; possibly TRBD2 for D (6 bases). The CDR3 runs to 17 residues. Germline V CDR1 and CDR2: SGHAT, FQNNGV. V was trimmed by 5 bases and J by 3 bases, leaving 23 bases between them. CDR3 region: CASSHYGGTLAHYEQYF. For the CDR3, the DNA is TGTGCCAGCAGCCACTACGGCGGGACTCTAGCCCACTACGAGCAGTACTTC.